This paragraph reports one T cell receptor beta chain. Sequenced by immunoSEQ multiplex PCR; TCRdb stores in-frame clones only, minus some. The sample consists of over 70,000 clones, 94% of them appearing once. V gave up 1 base and J gave up 5 bases; unmatched junction bases: 5. Germline CDR1 is SGHRS and CDR2 is YFSETQ. The CDR3 is made up of 15 amino acids. This entry is derived from a study of cytomegalovirus exposure and HLA in healthy donors. J is TRBJ2-1 and V is TRBV5-1; TRBD2 matches at 8 bases. This receptor was obtained from a young woman in good health and CMV-seronegative. The sample was PBMCs. CDR3 in amino acids: CASSLKAGVNNEQFF. In nucleotides, the CDR3 is TGCGCCAGCAGCTTGAAAGCGGGGGTGAACAATGAGCAGTTCTTC. Full variable domain (missing parts from reference TRBV5-1 and TRBJ2-1): KAGVTQTPRYLIKTRGQQVTLSCSPISGHRSVSWYQQTPGQGLQFLFEYFSETQRNKGNFPGRFSGRQFSNSRSEMNVSTLELGDSALYLCASSLKAGVNNEQFFGPGTRLTVL.